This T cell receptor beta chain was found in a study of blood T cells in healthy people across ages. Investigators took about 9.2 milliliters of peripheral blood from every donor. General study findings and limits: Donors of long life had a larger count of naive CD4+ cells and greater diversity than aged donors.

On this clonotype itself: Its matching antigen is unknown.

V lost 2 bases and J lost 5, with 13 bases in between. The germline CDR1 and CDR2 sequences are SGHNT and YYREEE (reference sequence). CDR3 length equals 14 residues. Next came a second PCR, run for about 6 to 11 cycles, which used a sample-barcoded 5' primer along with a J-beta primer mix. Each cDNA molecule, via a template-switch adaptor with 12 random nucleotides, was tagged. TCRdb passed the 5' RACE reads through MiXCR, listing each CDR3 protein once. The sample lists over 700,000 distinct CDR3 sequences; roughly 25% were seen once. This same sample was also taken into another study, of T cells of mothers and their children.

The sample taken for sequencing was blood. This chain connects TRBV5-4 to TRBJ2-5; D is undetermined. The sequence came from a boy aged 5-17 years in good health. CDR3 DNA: TGTGCCAGCAGCTTTTGGAGTGTGGGGGAGACCCAGTACTTC. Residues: CASSFWSVGETQYF.